The source of this TCR beta chain is a study of cytomegalovirus exposure and HLA in healthy donors (dated by TCRdb to about 2017). Broadly, across the study: According to an earlier analysis of 587 of the donors, 200 million or so T cells yielded 117 million unique TCR beta sequences and around 300 Gb of sequence data. Rather than using new phenotypic data, the later analysis identified candidate immune exposures from TCR beta sequences and from how often those sequences occurred across donors. To predict cytomegalovirus infection status, the study combined high-throughput TCR immunosequencing, statistical association of individual TCRs with disease status, and machine learning. A later analysis re-analyzed previously published TCR beta repertoires from roughly 600 donors and added high-resolution HLA genotyping to study TCR occurrence patterns. Donor age, sex, ethnicity and CMV serostatus were compiled together with the repertoire data. Typing coverage varied by locus: roughly 629-640 donors for A, B, C, DRB1 and DQB1; under 550 for DQA1; about 570 for DPA1; some 470 for DPB1. Approximately 310 gigabases of sequencing data and approximately 91 million unique TCR sequences made up an early release that covered approximately 650 HLA-typed donors. A later genetic analysis used genome-wide SNP genotypes for about 60% of the 666 donors, treating that subset as a discovery cohort. Every repertoire in the discovery cohort had been generated on one and the same sequencing platform. The study aimed to test whether cataloging public T cell receptors could reveal signatures of past pathogen exposure. The T cell repertoires of some 670 subjects were profiled by immunosequencing and related to cytomegalovirus serostatus. On average, 235,054 unique TCR beta nucleotide sequences were sequenced per donor among some 420 genotyped donors of the cohort, with roughly 18% of those sequences being non-productive. In addition to the first cohort of approximately 670 subjects, a separate validation cohort of 130 or so different subjects was used. The genetic ancestry cluster associated with self-reported Caucasian donors included 80% to 90% of the roughly 380 genotyped donors. In an earlier analysis of 587 of the donors, high-throughput TCR beta sequencing was used to judge whether each TCR beta V gene segment behaved as functional or pseudogenic. HLA typing included class I and class II loci at four-digit resolution. Roughly 5 DR-DQ haplotypes were handled as single units for association and clustering, since linkage in the cohort was strong. What the work shows at the level of the full study, not this receptor alone: The earlier analysis of fewer than 750 of the donors excluded some 15 rarely observed V segments, including chromosome 9 orphons, because counts were too low. The only immune exposure information available for the cohort was CMV serostatus. Specific HLA alleles were associated with 15,000 to 20,000 TCR beta sequences at a false discovery rate of 0.05 in a later analysis. When HLA alleles, especially DR and DQ, strongly co-occurred, attributing TCR associations to individual alleles was difficult. Because some donors lacked HLA typing at each locus, the association tests relied only on the typed subset. Linkage disequilibrium might explain the correlated functional status among segregating V segments, but an unknown experimental factor could not be excluded. In a later analysis, TCR association rates were found to vary across HLA loci, with the most associated TCRs seen for DRB1 alleles and the fewest for HLA-C alleles. According to a later analysis, most CMV-associated TCR beta chains appeared to be HLA-restricted, and the HLA associations seemed to be driven largely by CMV exposure. Only TCR beta chains were sequenced in this cohort, and the absence of alpha or paired-chain data limited detectable features. According to a later genetic analysis, donors in an Asian-associated ancestry cluster had fewer N-insertions in productive TCRs than the roughly 670-donor mean. A later genetic analysis associated a missense DCLRE1C variant with V-gene and J-gene trimming of TCR beta chains, and an independent cohort replicated the association. A further reported finding was that TCR beta sequences accurately predicted the HLA-A and HLA-B alleles for most subjects in the first cohort. In an earlier analysis of 500 to 650 of the donors, most TCR beta V segments appeared in productive rearrangements about 87% or about 30% of the time, broadly matching IMGT annotations. The study listed around 160 TCR beta chains as associated with cytomegalovirus. It was suggested by the authors that the approach could potentially be generalized to other disease states and immunological phenotypes. In vitro tests confirmed that a few of the cytomegalovirus-associated TCR beta chains recognize cytomegalovirus antigens. Several of the top co-occurrence clusters appeared to be linked to parvovirus B19, influenza, CMV and Epstein-Barr virus, according to a later analysis. While some public TCRs were present in many individuals, most TCR sequences turned up only very rarely across donors. Cytomegalovirus status was reported to be diagnosed by the classifier with high specificity and sensitivity in both the original and validation cohorts. In a later analysis, HLA-associated TCR beta chains showed more clonal expansion and lower generation probabilities than non-associated chains that were equally common. A cluster of highly shared sequence variants was judged likely to be a technical artifact of the sequencing pipeline. The presence/absence analyses assumed that sequencing depth was roughly uniform across donors, and that assumption may not be true. Some IMGT-functional V segments, including TRBV6-2 and TRBV6-3, could not be told apart with the 87-base-pair reads, so those segments were excluded.

Concerning this clone: No cognate antigen has been identified for it. No qualities accompany the bases; no much larger clone lies one base away.

Between the V and J ends, shortened by 3 bases and 1 base respectively, the junction contains 13 bases. Including the terminal cysteine and phenylalanine, the CDR3 comprises 16 residues. Only the CDR3 DNA is retained, 48 bases long and in frame from the first base. Looking up the germline V gene yields CDR1 ENHRY and CDR2 SYGVKD. In total, approximately 610 healthy bone marrow donors made up the cohort. At the time of sampling, every cohort member was nominally healthy, though immune exposures that went unrecorded were likely present. The donor tested CMV seropositive, placing the donor among the 250 to 300 seropositive members of the cohort. Every donor gave a peripheral blood sample, and the peripheral blood mononuclear cells from that sample were used for TCR beta sequencing. Genomic DNA extraction from the blood cell samples was performed with the Qiagen DNeasy Blood Extraction Kit. Library preparation used the immunoSEQ multiplex PCR assay. For the multiplex PCR, a mixture combining 60 forward primers for TCR Vbeta segments and 13 reverse primers for TCR Jbeta segments was used. The CDR3 region of rearranged TCR beta genes was amplified from genomic DNA with a multiplex PCR assay. On the Illumina HiSeq System, the amplified TCR beta libraries were sequenced as 87-base-pair reads. Turning to the authors' computational methods: Across the 600 to 700 repertoires, a later analysis counted 80 million or so unique TCR beta chains, 9.5 million to 12 million of which were shared by at least two donors. A nearest-neighbor algorithm error-corrected the raw reads and collapsed the reads into unique sequences, merging closely related sequences to remove PCR and sequencing errors. CDR3 sequences were aligned to IMGT reference sequences to assign V, D and J gene segments. For a sequence to be retained, a match of at least six nucleotides to both a V gene segment and a J gene segment was required. Rearrangements were classified as productive when the CDR3 lacked stop codons and remained in frame with V and J, and all other rearrangements were classified as non-productive. Following IMGT convention, CDR3 was defined as the stretch from the second conserved V-encoded cysteine up to the conserved J-encoded phenylalanine. The earlier analysis of about 610 of the donors excluded sequences that lacked an unambiguous match to a single V gene segment. An earlier analysis of about 600 of the donors called V segments functional above 56.7% productive rearrangements and segregating when the between-donor standard deviation exceeded 5%. A statistical classification framework was built to diagnose cytomegalovirus status from the catalog of TCR beta chain sequences. V and J gene assignment, in a later analysis, came from comparing TCR nucleotide sequences with IMGT/GENE-DB human TR gene sequences. The TCRdist pipeline was used in a later analysis to assign CDR3 sequences and most-parsimonious VDJ recombination scenarios. In a later analysis, each TCR beta chain was defined by its CDR3 amino acid sequence together with its V-gene family, and reads lacking a unique V-gene family were excluded. As a way to deal with suspected cross-contamination and a sequencing artifact, a later analysis dropped roughly 600 nucleotide sequences that were highly shared and had low generation probability. In a later analysis, a clonal expansion index was calculated for each public chain from normalized within-repertoire ranks of inferred template counts. In a later analysis, generation probabilities were computed using a VDJ recombination model fitted to out-of-frame rearrangements, and the results were checked against IGoR. In a later analysis, TCR-TCR, TCR-HLA and TCR-CMV co-occurrence was scored with hypergeometric tests, and a repertoire-size bias correction was applied to TCR pairs. To estimate false discovery rates, a later analysis permuted the HLA or CMV assignments 20 times. In a later analysis, co-occurring TCRs were grouped with DBSCAN, and TCRdist sequence similarity was added when clustering was performed within HLA-allele-positive subsets. Co-occurrence clustering excluded repertoires with fewer than 30,000 or more than 120,000 public chains, plus five with anomalous nucleotide sharing. The table was pulled from immuneACCESS by TCRdb, which kept in-frame rearrangements only. Such tables lose some clones; where checked, under half of the loss comes from unresolved V genes, and the rest has no known cause. For V, J and clone size, that table is used; D and trimming come from the DNA. A total of under 120,000 clones appear in this sample, roughly 69% of them only once. The ten largest account for more than 2% of the sample.

The sequence was collected from a man in his forties or fifties in good health and CMV-seropositive. The sample consisted of PBMCs. The chain uses TRBV10-3 and TRBJ1-5; the D gene assignment is ambiguous. The CDR3 loop reads CAISENVARSNQPQHF. The DNA sequence reads TGTGCCATCAGTGAAAACGTCGCGAGGAGCAATCAGCCCCAGCATTTT.